This T cell receptor (beta chain) emerged from a study of CD8 T cells in Susac syndrome. The authors sequenced TCR beta from blood CD8+ and CD4+ T cells. TEMRA cells were FACS-enriched, unlike CD8+ and CD4+ T cells, which were negatively isolated. RNA, at about 0.5 to 1 ug, was reverse transcribed with random hexamers. By means of immunoSEQ multiplex PCR, TCR beta CDR3 spanning 54 Vbeta and 13 Jbeta underwent amplification. TCRdb ran MiXCR on the immunoSEQ multiplex PCR reads and lists one entry per CDR3 protein. The sample shows roughly 160,000 distinct CDR3 sequences, around 94% of them seen only once. The sample comprised CD4+ T cells from PBMCs. The sequence was obtained from a human donor in good health.

The DNA of the CDR3 is TGTGCCAGCAGCTTAGAAAGGAACACTGAAGCTTTCTTT. Translated: CASSLERNTEAFF. The rearrangement joins TRBV7-3 to TRBJ1-1; D call uncertain. Germline CDR1 SGHTA, CDR2 FQGTGA. V lost 2 bases, J lost 1 base, and 5 bases lay in between. CDR3 length: 13 amino acids.